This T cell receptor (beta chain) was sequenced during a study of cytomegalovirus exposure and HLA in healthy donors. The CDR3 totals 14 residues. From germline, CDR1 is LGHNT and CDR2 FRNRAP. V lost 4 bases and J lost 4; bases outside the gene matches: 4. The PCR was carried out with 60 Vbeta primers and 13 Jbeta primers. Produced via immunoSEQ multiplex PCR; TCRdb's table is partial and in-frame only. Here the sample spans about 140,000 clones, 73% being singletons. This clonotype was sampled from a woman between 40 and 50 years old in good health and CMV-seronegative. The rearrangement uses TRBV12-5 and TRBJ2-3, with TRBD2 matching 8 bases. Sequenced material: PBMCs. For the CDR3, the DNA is TGTGCTAGTGGTTCGGGCGGGGGGCCAGATACGCAGTATTTT. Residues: CASGSGGGPDTQYF.